These 7 T cell receptor beta chains were all obtained from the same sample, sequenced in a study of T cells in narcolepsy. Repertoires were generated with immunoSEQ multiplex PCR, while TCRdb's copy carries only in-frame clones and drops some. The sample lists about 43,000 clones; roughly 88% were seen once. The material sequenced was CD45RA- memory CD4+ T cells from PBMCs. These receptors were taken from a human donor with narcolepsy.

The chain joins TRBV18 to TRBJ2-2, with D hard to call. V was pared by 3 bases and J by 0 bases, with 11 bases between. Germline values: CDR1 KGHSH, CDR2 LQKENI. CDR3 length: 16 amino acids. The CDR3 DNA reads TGTGCCAGCTCACCGGCGGCACCGCCGAACACCGGGGAGCTGTTTTTT. Its translation: CASSPAAPPNTGELFF.

The rearrangement uses TRBV18 and TRBJ1-1; no clear D. Germline-derived CDR1 and CDR2 are KGHSH and LQKENI. CDR3 length equals 13 residues. V lost 6 bases to trimming and J lost 1 base, with 9 bases between them. The CDR3 region is CASSMSRNTEAFF. In nucleotides, the CDR3 is TGTGCCAGCTCGATGTCCCGGAACACTGAAGCTTTCTTT.

The rearrangement links TRBV2 to TRBJ2-2; the match to TRBD1 covers 7 bases. Germline loops: CDR1 SNHLY, CDR2 FYNNEI. CDR3 size: 14 residues. V was pared by 5 bases and J by 1 base, with 1 base of the junction left unmatched. CDR3 sequence: CASSRQGNTGELFF. CDR3 sequence (DNA): TGTGCCAGCAGTAGACAGGGGAACACCGGGGAGCTGTTTTTT.

The chain carries TRBV30 and TRBJ1-2; no definite D call. Germline CDR1 and CDR2: GTSNPN and SVGIG (reference sequence). The CDR3 is 12 residues long. V shed 5 bases and J shed 4 bases, with 11 bases lying between them. DNA of the CDR3: TGTGCCTGGGTGGGGTCCAGCTATGGCTACACCTTC. Its translation: CAWVGSSYGYTF.

The chain recombines TRBV7-2 with TRBJ1-2; TRBD1 matches 9 bases. Per the germline V gene, CDR1 is SGHTA and CDR2 is FQGNSA. J gave up 2 bases and V 3 bases, and 1 base lay outside the gene matches. The CDR3 consists of 14 residues. The CDR3 bases are TGTGCCAGCAGCTTGGGACAGGGCAACTATGGCTACACCTTC. Protein sequence: CASSLGQGNYGYTF.

V usage is TRBV7-2 and J usage is TRBJ2-5; D may match TRBD1 or TRBD2 (6 bases each). Germline lookup yields CDR1 SGHTA and CDR2 FQGNSA. V was clipped by 5 bases and J by 5 bases, with 12 bases between them. CDR3 length: 13 amino acids. CDR3 amino acids: CASSTQGGETQYF. CDR3 in DNA: TGTGCCAGCAGCACCCAAGGGGGGGAGACCCAGTACTTC.

The chain uses TRBV25-1 and TRBJ2-7; TRBD1 aligns across 8 bases. This CDR3 region has 13 residues. V shed 6 bases, J shed 4 bases, and the junction held 5 bases outside the gene matches. Germline lookup yields CDR1 MGHDK and CDR2 SYGVNS. The CDR3 DNA reads as TGTGCCAGCAGAAGGACAGGGACGTACGAGCAGTACTTC. Protein product: CASRRTGTYEQYF.